Here is one TCR beta chain with its context. The V gene's germline CDR1 is SGDLS and CDR2 YYNGEE. Trimming took off 4 bases at V and 7 bases at J, with 9 bases between the two ends. The CDR3 covers 13 residues. The data were obtained in a study of blood T cell repertoires in COVID-19. Background on the study: Italy, Spain and the United States were the sources of the convalescent and acute COVID-19 samples. T cells, B-cell-depleted T cells, or PBMCs provided the cDNA or gDNA that served as material.

The authors' processing: Cell counts per sample came from amplifying reference gene primers. This table comes from immunoSEQ multiplex PCR, and its TCRdb copy is limited to in-frame clones, with some not included. V and J calls and clone size are those listed in that table; D and trimming were worked out from the DNA. The sample has some 200,000 clones; about 80% are singletons. This rearrangement joins TRBV9 to TRBJ1-6, with D unclear. The receptor's source is a woman in her fifties or sixties with acute or convalescent COVID-19. Sequencing input: peripheral blood. In DNA form, the CDR3 reads TGTGCCAGCAGCTCCCAGGTCAATTCACCCCTCCACTTT. Encoded protein: CASSSQVNSPLHF.